This T cell receptor (beta chain) was found in a study of regulatory T cells in long-lasting Graves disease. Study-level findings and limits: Favored usage of TRBV28, TRBJ1-2 and TRBJ2-5 was recorded in persistent disease. Thyroid tissue was not studied; only peripheral blood was.

At least ten counts were recorded for this clonotype. What it binds is not known. The germline V and J ends were trimmed by 6 bases and 5 bases, with 19 bases remaining between them. Germline V gene data show CDR1 as LNHDA and CDR2 as SQIVND (reference sequence). The CDR3 loop spans 15 amino acids. Time point reported: newly diagnosed GD, antithyroid drugs for less than 3 months. TCR sequences were obtained from RNA taken from PBMCs. An endocrinology department in Xi'an, China, recruited the patients. Both iRepertoire HTBI primers and Arm-PCR of CDR3 regions were used to build the TCR beta libraries. Authors' methods: Taken together, the samples had 62 TRBV and 13 to 15 TRBJ segments identified. TCRdb re-called the multiplex PCR reads through MiXCR, storing one row per CDR3 protein. TCRdb, not the authors, supplied the V and J calls. The repertoire includes some 250,000 distinct CDR3 sequences, around 21% of them detected once, and roughly 13% sits in the top ten.

Sequencing used peripheral blood mononuclear cells (PBMCs), obtained at new diagnosis, from a patient treated with antithyroid drugs. This clonotype originated in a female donor with Graves disease. V gene TRBV19 combines with J gene TRBJ1-1; D is perhaps TRBD1 (5 bases). The CDR3, as DNA: TGTGCCAGTAGGCCGGGGGGGGTATCAGGGACTGAAGCTTTCTTT. This encodes CASRPGGVSGTEAFF.